Listed here are 14 T cell receptor beta chains from one sample, sequenced in a study of cytomegalovirus exposure and HLA in healthy donors. The PCR used 60 Vbeta and 13 Jbeta primers. Clones were sequenced by immunoSEQ multiplex PCR, and TCRdb holds only the in-frame ones, with some missing. This table has around 76,000 clones, just under 80% appearing once. What was sequenced was PBMCs. The receptors come from a woman aged 35 to 49 in good health and CMV-seropositive.

CDR3 region: CASAPGTGAEKLFF. The CDR3 nucleotides read TGTGCCAGCGCCCCCGGGACAGGGGCCGAAAAACTGTTTTTT. The chain links TRBV27 to TRBJ1-4; the match to TRBD1 covers 10 bases. J lost 8 bases, V lost 8 bases, and 8 bases had no gene match. This CDR3 has 14 residues. CDR1 MNHEY and CDR2 SMNVEV come from the germline V gene (reference sequence).

J is TRBJ2-7 and V is TRBV7-9; D unresolved. This CDR3 spans 11 amino acids. Between the trimmed V and J ends, which lost 4 bases and 4 bases, there was a span of 5 bases. The V gene's germline CDR1 is SEHNR and CDR2 FQNEAQ (reference sequence). DNA of the CDR3: TGTGCCAGCAGCTCCCATTACGAGCAGTACTTC. As protein: CASSSHYEQYF. Supplemented by reference TRBV7-9 and TRBJ2-7, the full variable domain reads DTGVSQNPRHKITKRGQNVTFRCDPISEHNRLYWYRQTLGQGPEFLTYFQNEAQLEKSRLLSDRFSAERPKGSFSTLEIQRTEQGDSAMYLCASSSHYEQYFGPGTRLTVT.

This clone was observed a few times. CDR3 protein: CASIGGGLYGYTF. The CDR3 DNA reads TGTGCCAGCATTGGCGGGGGGCTCTATGGCTACACCTTC. The V and J genes are TRBV6-5 and TRBJ1-2, with D perhaps TRBD1 (6 bases). The CDR3 loop spans 13 amino acids. The V gene's germline CDR1 is MNHEY and CDR2 SVGAGI. The V gene lost 7 bases and the J gene lost 4 bases, with 13 bases spanning the gap.

This chain connects TRBV30 to TRBJ1-5; D uncertain. The germline CDR1 and CDR2 sequences are GTSNPN and SVGIG (reference sequence). V was trimmed by 0 bases and J by 0 bases, leaving 15 bases between them. This CDR3 contains 17 residues. DNA of the CDR3: TGTGCCTGGAGTGTATCGGACTCCTATCTTAGCAATCAGCCCCAGCATTTT. It specifies CAWSVSDSYLSNQPQHF.

The rearrangement links TRBV20-1 to TRBJ1-1, with D perhaps matching TRBD1 (5 bases). Per germline, CDR1 DFQATT and CDR2 SNEGSKA (reference sequence). This CDR3 is 11 amino acids long. The CDR3 nucleotides are TGCAGAGGACAACGGAACACTGAAGCTTTCTTT. The encoded protein is CRGQRNTEAFF.

The chain couples TRBV28 to TRBJ1-4, with 11 bases lining up with TRBD1. The CDR3 is 16 amino acids. In germline, CDR1 is MDHEN, CDR2 SYDVKM. V lost 5 bases, J lost 8 bases, and 10 bases stayed unmatched. This chain's CDR3 is CASSPPPGTGGEKLFF. The CDR3 DNA reads TGTGCCAGCAGTCCCCCACCCGGGACAGGGGGAGAAAAACTGTTTTTT.

This chain uses TRBV28 with TRBJ1-6, with a weak D call TRBD1 (5 bases). From germline, CDR1 is MDHEN and CDR2 SYDVKM. This CDR3 is built from 15 residues. The CDR3 sequence is CYNRSTCSYNSPLHF. In DNA, the CDR3 is TGTTACAACAGGTCGACCTGCTCCTATAATTCACCCCTCCACTTT.

The V and J genes are TRBV30 and TRBJ2-1; tentative D call: TRBD1 (6 bases). The ends were cut back, 2 bases at V and 4 bases at J, with 9 bases in the middle. Germline CDR1 GTSNPN, CDR2 SVGIG (reference sequence). CDR3 length: 13 amino acids. CDR3 bases: TGTGCCTGGAGTCCGGACAGTTACAATGAGCAGTTCTTC. It is translated as CAWSPDSYNEQFF.

The chain has TRBV28 and TRBJ1-2; D gene unclear. The ends were cut back, 3 bases at V and 1 base at J, with 6 bases in the middle. Germline values: CDR1 MDHEN, CDR2 SYDVKM. CDR3 length: 13 residues. The CDR3 DNA reads TGTGCCAGCAGTTTGGCAGATAACTATGGCTACACCTTC. Protein: CASSLADNYGYTF.

The chain uses TRBV4-2 and TRBJ2-7; D perhaps matches TRBD1 (6 bases). There are 16 residues in the CDR3. Trimming left V 1 base short and J 0 bases short, with 13 bases between. Germline V gene sequence: CDR1 LGHNA, CDR2 YNFKEQ. CDR3 amino acids: CASSQVGQGRSYEQYF. The CDR3 region has the DNA TGTGCCAGCAGCCAAGTTGGTCAGGGGCGCTCCTACGAGCAGTACTTC.

The J gene is TRBJ1-2, the V gene TRBV19; D not certain. CDR3 length equals 12 residues. CDR1 is LNHDA, CDR2 SQIVND, per germline (reference sequence). Trimming cost V 7 bases and J 3 bases, with 9 bases left between them. The CDR3 nucleotides read TGTGCCAGTACCCAACGAGACTATGGCTACACCTTC. This gives the protein CASTQRDYGYTF.

The J gene is TRBJ2-3, the V gene TRBV21-1; the listed D gene, TRBD1, was not tested against the DNA. TRBV21-1 represents a pseudogene. The CDR3 contains 16 residues. Here the CDR3 reads CASSKVQGVFTDTQYF. The CDR3 region has the DNA TGTGCCAGCAGCAAAGTCCAGGGGGTCTTCACAGATACGCAGTATTTT.

The chain couples TRBV6-6 to TRBJ2-1; 13 bases map to TRBD2. Trimming removed 5 bases from V and 8 bases from J; junction bases left unmatched: 6. The CDR3 totals 15 residues. Germline V lookup: CDR1 MNHNY, CDR2 SVGAGI (reference sequence). CDR3 in amino acids: CASSRTSGGADEQFF. CDR3 DNA: TGTGCCAGCAGTCGGACTAGCGGGGGTGCAGATGAGCAGTTCTTC.

The chain is built from TRBV6-1 and TRBJ1-1, with D possibly matching TRBD1 (6 bases). Trimming took 5 bases from V and 4 from J, leaving 14 bases between them. Germline V lookup: CDR1 MNHNS, CDR2 SASEGT. The CDR3 contains 14 residues. The chain's CDR3 is CASSTTGMATEAFF. CDR3 nucleotide sequence: TGTGCCAGCAGTACAACAGGGATGGCCACTGAAGCTTTCTTT.